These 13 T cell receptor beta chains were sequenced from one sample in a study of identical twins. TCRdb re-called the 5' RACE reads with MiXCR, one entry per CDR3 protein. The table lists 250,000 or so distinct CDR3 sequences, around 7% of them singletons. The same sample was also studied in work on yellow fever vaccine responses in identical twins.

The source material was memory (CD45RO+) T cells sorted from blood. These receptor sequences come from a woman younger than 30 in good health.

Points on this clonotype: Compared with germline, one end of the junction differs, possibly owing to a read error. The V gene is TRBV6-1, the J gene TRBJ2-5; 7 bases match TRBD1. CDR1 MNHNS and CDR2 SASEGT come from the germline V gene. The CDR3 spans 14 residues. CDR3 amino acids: CASSKPGQKENQYF. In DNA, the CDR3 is TGTGCCAGCAGTAAGCCGGGACAGAAAGAGAACCAGTACTTC.

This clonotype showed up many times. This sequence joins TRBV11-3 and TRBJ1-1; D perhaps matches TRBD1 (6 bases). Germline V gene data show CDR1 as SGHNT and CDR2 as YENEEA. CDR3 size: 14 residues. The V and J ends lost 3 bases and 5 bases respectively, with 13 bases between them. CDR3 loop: CASSLAGAGTEAFF. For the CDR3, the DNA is TGTGCCAGCAGCTTGGCAGGGGCTGGGACTGAAGCTTTCTTT.

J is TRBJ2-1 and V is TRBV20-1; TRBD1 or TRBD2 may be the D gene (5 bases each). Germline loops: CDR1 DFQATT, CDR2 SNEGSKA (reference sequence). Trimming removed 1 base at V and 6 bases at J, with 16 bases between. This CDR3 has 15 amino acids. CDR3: CSARVSRLGRNEQFF. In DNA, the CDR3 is TGCAGTGCTAGAGTTTCGCGACTGGGACGCAATGAGCAGTTCTTC.

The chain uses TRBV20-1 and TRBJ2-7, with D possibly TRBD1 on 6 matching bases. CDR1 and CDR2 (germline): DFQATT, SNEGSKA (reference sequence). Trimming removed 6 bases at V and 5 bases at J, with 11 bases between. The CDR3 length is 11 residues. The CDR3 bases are TGCAGTGCCTGGCAGGGGAACGAGCAGTACGTC. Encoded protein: CSAWQGNEQYV.

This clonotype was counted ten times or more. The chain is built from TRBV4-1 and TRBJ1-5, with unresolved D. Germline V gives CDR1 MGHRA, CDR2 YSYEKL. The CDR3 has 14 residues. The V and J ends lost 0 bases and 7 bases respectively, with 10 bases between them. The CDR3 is CASSQDPTAQPQHF. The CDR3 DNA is TGCGCCAGCAGCCAAGATCCCACGGCCCAGCCCCAGCATTTT.

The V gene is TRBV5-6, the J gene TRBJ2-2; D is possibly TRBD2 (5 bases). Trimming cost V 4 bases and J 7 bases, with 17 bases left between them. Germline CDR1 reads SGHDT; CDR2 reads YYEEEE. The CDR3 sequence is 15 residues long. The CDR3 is CASSRKLVWDGELFF. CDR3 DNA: TGTGCCAGCAGCCGCAAACTAGTTTGGGACGGGGAGCTGTTTTTT.

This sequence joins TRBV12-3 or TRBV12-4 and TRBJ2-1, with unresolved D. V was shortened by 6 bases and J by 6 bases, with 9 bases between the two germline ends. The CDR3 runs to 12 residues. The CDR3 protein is CASSKEFNEQFF. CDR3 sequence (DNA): TGTGCCAGCAGCAAGGAGTTCAATGAGCAGTTCTTC.

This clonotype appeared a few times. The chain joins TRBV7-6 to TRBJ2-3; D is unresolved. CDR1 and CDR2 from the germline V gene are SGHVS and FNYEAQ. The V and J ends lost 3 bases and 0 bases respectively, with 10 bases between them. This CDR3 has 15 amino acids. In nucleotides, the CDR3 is TGTGCCAGCAGCTTTGGGCTACCTAGCACAGATACGCAGTATTTT. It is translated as CASSFGLPSTDTQYF. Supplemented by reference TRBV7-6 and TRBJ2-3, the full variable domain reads GAGVSQSPRYKVTKRGQDVALRCDPISGHVSLYWYRQALGQGPEFLTYFNYEAQQDKSGLPNDRFSAERPEGSISTLTIQRTEQRDSAMYRCASSFGLPSTDTQYFGPGTRLTVL.

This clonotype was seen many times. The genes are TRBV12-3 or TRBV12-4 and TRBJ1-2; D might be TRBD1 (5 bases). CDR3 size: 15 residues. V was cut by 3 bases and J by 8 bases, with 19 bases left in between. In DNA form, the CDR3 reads TGTGCCAGCAGTTTTCACAGGACATCAGGGTTAGGCTACACCTTC. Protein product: CASSFHRTSGLGYTF.

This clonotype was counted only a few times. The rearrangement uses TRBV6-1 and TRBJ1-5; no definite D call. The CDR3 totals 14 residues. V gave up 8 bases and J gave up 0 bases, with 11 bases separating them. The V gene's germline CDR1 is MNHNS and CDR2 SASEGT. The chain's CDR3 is CASGGRYSNQPQHF. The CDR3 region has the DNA TGTGCCAGCGGTGGACGGTATAGCAATCAGCCCCAGCATTTT.

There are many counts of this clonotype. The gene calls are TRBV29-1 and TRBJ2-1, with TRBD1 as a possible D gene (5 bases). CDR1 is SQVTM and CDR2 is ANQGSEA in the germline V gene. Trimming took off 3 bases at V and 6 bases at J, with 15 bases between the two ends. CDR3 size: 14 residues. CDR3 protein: CSVDLGASFNEQFF. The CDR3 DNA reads TGCAGCGTTGATTTAGGGGCCTCGTTCAATGAGCAGTTCTTC.

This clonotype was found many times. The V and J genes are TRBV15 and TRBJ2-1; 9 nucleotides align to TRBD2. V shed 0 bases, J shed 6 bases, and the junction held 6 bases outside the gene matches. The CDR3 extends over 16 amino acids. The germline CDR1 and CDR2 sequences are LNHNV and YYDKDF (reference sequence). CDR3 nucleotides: TGTGCCACCAGCAGAGATCAAGGTAGCGGGGGCAATGAGCAGTTCTTC. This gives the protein CATSRDQGSGGNEQFF. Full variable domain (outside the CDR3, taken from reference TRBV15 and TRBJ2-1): DAMVIQNPRYQVTQFGKPVTLSCSQTLNHNVMYWYQQKSSQAPKLLFHYYDKDFNNEADTPDNFQSRRPNTSFCFLDIRSPGLGDTAMYLCATSRDQGSGGNEQFFGPGTRLTVL.

The CDR3 nucleotides read TGTGCCAGCAGTGCCCGGAAAGGTTCACCCCTCCACTTT. This gives the protein CASSARKGSPLHF. J is TRBJ1-6 and V is TRBV27; D gene unclear. The CDR3 runs to 13 residues. Germline V gene data show CDR1 as MNHEY and CDR2 as SMNVEV (reference sequence). V dropped 5 bases and J dropped 9 bases, with 11 bases sitting between them.